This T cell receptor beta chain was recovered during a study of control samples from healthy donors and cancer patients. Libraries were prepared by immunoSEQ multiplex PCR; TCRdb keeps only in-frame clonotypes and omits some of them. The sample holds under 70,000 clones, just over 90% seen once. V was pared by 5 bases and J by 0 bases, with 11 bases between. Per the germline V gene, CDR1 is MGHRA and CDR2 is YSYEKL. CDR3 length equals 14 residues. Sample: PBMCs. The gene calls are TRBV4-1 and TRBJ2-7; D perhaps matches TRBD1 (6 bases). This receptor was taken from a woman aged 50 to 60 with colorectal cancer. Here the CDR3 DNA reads TGCGCCAGCAGCAGGACAGACCTCTCCTACGAGCAGTACTTC. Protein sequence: CASSRTDLSYEQYF.